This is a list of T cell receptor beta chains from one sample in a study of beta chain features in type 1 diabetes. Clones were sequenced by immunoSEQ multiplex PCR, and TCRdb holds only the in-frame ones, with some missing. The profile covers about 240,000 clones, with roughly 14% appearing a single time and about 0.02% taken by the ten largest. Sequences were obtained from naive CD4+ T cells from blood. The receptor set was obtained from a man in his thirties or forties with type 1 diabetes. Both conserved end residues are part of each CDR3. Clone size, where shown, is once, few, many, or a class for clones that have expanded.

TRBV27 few CASSSAGTGGGEQYF
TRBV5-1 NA CASGGRSGYTF
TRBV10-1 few CASSESRAIGTDTQYF
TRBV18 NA CASSPRRTGLDQPQHF
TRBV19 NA CASSPTVNTEAFF
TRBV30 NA CAWSVISGQGDTEAFF
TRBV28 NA CASSSASGSVETQYF
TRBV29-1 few CSVEWNRDTEAFF
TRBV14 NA CASSQEHLSSYGYTF
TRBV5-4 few CASYPGGANSPLHF
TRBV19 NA CASSQGQDLNEQFF
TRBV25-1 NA CASSVGQPTDTQYF
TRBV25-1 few CASSEFTGPNTEAFF
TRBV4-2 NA CASSQLGQEYYGYTF
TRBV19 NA CASSIRQGDQPQHF
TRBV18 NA CASSLDSATNYGYTF
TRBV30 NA CAWSVRFGNTEAFF
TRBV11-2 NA CASSLGTGPYEQYF